Each of the 30 T cell receptor beta chains below was sequenced from the same sample in a study of T cells in Graves' hyperthyroidism and ophthalmopathy (dated by TCRdb to between 2019 and 2020). Receptors were amplified or captured by multiplex PCR. This sample was sequenced with an Illumina HiSeq 2000. TCR beta CDR3 regions were amplified from RNA transcripts. The first round of RT-PCR for the TCR CDR3 was performed with the HTBI primer set and the Qiagen OneStep RT-PCR kit. The public reads were run again by TCRdb, first through fastp at Q25 and then through MiXCR, and only productive beta chains were kept. Every distinct CDR3 protein forms one entry, paired with its most common genes and DNA. For this sample the table gives a few hundred thousand distinct CDR3 sequences, of which approximately 44% were detected only once. Clones ranked in the top ten supply more than 7.5% of the sample. The sequencing sample was made of peripheral blood or thyroid tissue (not recorded which). The receptors originated from a woman aged 18-29 years with Graves' hyperthyroidism.

V gene TRBV6-2 or TRBV6-3 combines with J gene TRBJ1-3; D might be TRBD1 (5 bases). V lost 7 bases and J lost 6, with 16 bases in between. CDR3 length: 14 residues. Germline values: CDR1 MNHEY, CDR2 SVGEGT. Here the CDR3 DNA reads TGTGCCAGCACCCAGGACACCGCGACAAACACCATATATTTT. This translates into CASTQDTATNTIYF.

The table lists this clonotype with many counts. The gene calls are TRBV4-1 and TRBJ2-7, with 10 nucleotides matching TRBD2. Germline V gene lookup returns CDR1 MGHRA and CDR2 YSYEKL. The CDR3 extends over 17 amino acids. The trim removed 3 bases at V and 4 bases at J, leaving 12 bases unmatched. The CDR3 DNA sequence: TGCGCCAGCAGCCATGGGCTAGCGGGAGTCTTGGTTTACGAGCAGTACTTC. It is translated as CASSHGLAGVLVYEQYF.

This clonotype was counted ten times or more. The chain uses TRBV10-3 and TRBJ1-4; D is unresolved. V was shortened by 2 bases and J by 7 bases, with 14 bases between the two germline ends. This CDR3 is built from 15 residues. CDR1 and CDR2 (germline): ENHRY, SYGVKD. The CDR3 bases are TGTGCCATCAGTGAGGAGGGCAGGAGGTCTGAAAAACTGTTTTTT. It codes for CAISEEGRRSEKLFF.

This sequence joins TRBV20-1 and TRBJ2-5; 15 bases match TRBD2. The CDR3 runs to 16 residues. The ends lost 5 bases at V and 4 bases at J; junction bases unmatched: 8. From germline, CDR1 is DFQATT and CDR2 SNEGSKA (reference sequence). Here the CDR3 DNA reads TGCAGTGCTGGACTAGCGGGAGGGGGCGGATTAGAGACCCAGTACTTC. Amino acids: CSAGLAGGGGLETQYF.

At least ten counts were recorded for this clonotype. The rearrangement uses TRBV4-2 and TRBJ2-7; no clear D. There are 15 residues in the CDR3. CDR1 is LGHNA, CDR2 YNFKEQ, per germline. Trimming removed 1 base at V and 2 bases at J, with 12 bases between. CDR3 loop: CASSQARSRTYEQYF. The DNA for the CDR3 is TGTGCCAGCAGCCAAGCCCGAAGTAGGACCTACGAGCAGTACTTC.

This clonotype was found a few times. The chain uses TRBV19 and TRBJ1-5; TRBD1 might be the D (6 bases). Germline-derived CDR1 and CDR2 are LNHDA and SQIVND (reference sequence). This CDR3 is built from 15 residues. V gave up 3 bases and J gave up 2 bases, with 11 bases separating them. CDR3 DNA sequence: TGTGCCAGTAGTATCACAGGGTTTGGCAATCAGCCCCAGCATTTT. Translating gives CASSITGFGNQPQHF.

The V gene is TRBV11-2, the J gene TRBJ2-2; TRBD2 aligns across 7 bases. This CDR3 contains 15 residues. CDR1 is SGHAT and CDR2 is FQNNGV in the germline V gene. V was clipped by 5 bases and J by 1 base; unmatched bases: 4. Here the CDR3 reads CASSTSGMNTGELFF. For the CDR3, the DNA is TGTGCCAGCAGCACCAGCGGGATGAACACCGGGGAGCTGTTTTTT.

The V gene is TRBV15, the J gene TRBJ2-2; 8 positions match TRBD1. Germline CDR1 reads LNHNV; CDR2 reads YYDKDF (reference sequence). The CDR3 covers 14 residues. Trimming cost V 10 bases and J 5 bases; bases outside gene matches: 9. The CDR3 region has the DNA TGTGCCAGCACGGGACAGGAGGGGACCGGGGAGCTGTTTTTT. This encodes CASTGQEGTGELFF. Drawing the rest from reference TRBV15 and TRBJ2-2, the complete variable domain is DAMVIQNPRYQVTQFGKPVTLSCSQTLNHNVMYWYQQKSSQAPKLLFHYYDKDFNNEADTPDNFQSRRPNTSFCFLDIRSPGLGDTAMYLCASTGQEGTGELFFGEGSRLTVL.

V and J are TRBV20-1 and TRBJ2-7; the match to TRBD2 covers 9 bases. The CDR3 has 17 residues. CDR1 and CDR2 from the germline V gene are DFQATT and SNEGSKA (reference sequence). Trimming took 6 bases from V and 1 from J; bases not matched to a gene: 16. The CDR3 spells CSATAPEAGGGSYEQYF. The DNA of the CDR3 is TGCAGTGCCACGGCGCCCGAGGCGGGAGGGGGTTCCTACGAGCAGTACTTC.

This clonotype was recorded a few times. The J gene is TRBJ1-3, the V gene TRBV15; tentative D call: TRBD1 (6 bases). V was cut by 0 bases and J by 6 bases, with 15 bases left in between. Germline CDR1 reads LNHNV; CDR2 reads YYDKDF (reference sequence). This CDR3 is 16 amino acids long. The CDR3 DNA follows: TGTGCCACCAGCAGAGATTGGAGGGGGGGAGAAAACACCATATATTTT. Protein product: CATSRDWRGGENTIYF.

This clonotype was seen a handful of times. The rearrangement joins TRBV29-1 to TRBJ2-7, with 7 bases matching TRBD2. Germline CDR1 is SQVTM and CDR2 is ANQGSEA. The CDR3 consists of 10 residues. The trim removed 7 bases at V and 3 bases at J, leaving 0 bases unmatched. The chain's CDR3 is CSGEGYEQYF. The DNA for the CDR3 is TGCAGCGGGGAGGGCTACGAGCAGTACTTC.

The gene calls are TRBV20-1 and TRBJ2-5; TRBD1 might be the D (6 bases). The germline V and J ends were trimmed by 4 bases and 5 bases, with 11 bases remaining between them. The CDR3 covers 12 residues. Germline values: CDR1 DFQATT, CDR2 SNEGSKA (reference sequence). The DNA for the CDR3 is TGCAGTGCTACACAGGGATATGAGACCCAGTACTTC. The encoded protein is CSATQGYETQYF.

V and J are TRBV9 and TRBJ2-7, with D unresolved. The better agreement between TRBJ2-1 and the DNA end casts doubt on the J call. Germline loops: CDR1 SGDLS, CDR2 YYNGEE. This CDR3 spans 10 amino acids. The CDR3 loop is CAGRLNEQFF. CDR3 nucleotides: TGTGCCGGCCGATTGAATGAGCAGTTCTTC.

This clonotype was observed at least ten times. This rearrangement joins TRBV11-3 to TRBJ1-1; 7 bases align to TRBD1. The ends lost 3 bases at V and 1 base at J; junction bases unmatched: 8. Germline loops: CDR1 SGHNT, CDR2 YENEEA. The CDR3 has 16 residues. The CDR3 sequence: CASSLTHRGRNTEAFF. CDR3 DNA sequence: TGTGCCAGCAGCTTGACCCACAGGGGTCGGAACACTGAAGCTTTCTTT.

This clonotype was counted only a few times. This chain connects TRBV7-9 to TRBJ2-2; D gene uncertain. V was cut by 4 bases and J by 5 bases, with 23 bases left in between. This CDR3 contains 18 residues. The germline V gene encodes CDR1 SEHNR and CDR2 FQNEAQ (reference sequence). DNA for the CDR3: TGTGCCAGCAGCTCTTTTCTATTAATGGAGAACGAAACCGGGGAGCTGTTTTTT. This encodes CASSSFLLMENETGELFF.

The chain joins TRBV20-1 to TRBJ1-2; 9 bases agree with TRBD1. The V gene's germline CDR1 is DFQATT and CDR2 SNEGSKA (reference sequence). The CDR3 contains 17 residues. The V segment lost 2 bases and the J segment 8 bases; nucleotides outside the gene matches: 18. CDR3 DNA sequence: TGCAGTGCTAGACCACAGTCCTATATTGGACAGGGGTTGGGCTACACCTTC. It is translated as CSARPQSYIGQGLGYTF.

This clonotype was detected a few times. J is TRBJ1-1 and V is TRBV20-1; 7 nucleotides match TRBD1. In germline, CDR1 is DFQATT, CDR2 SNEGSKA (reference sequence). This CDR3 spans 13 amino acids. The V gene end was trimmed by 3 bases and the J gene end by 2 bases; junction bases not matched to a gene: 3. CDR3 residues: CSASRQGNTEAFF. DNA of the CDR3: TGCAGTGCTAGCCGACAGGGTAACACTGAAGCTTTCTTT.

Ten or more counts support this clonotype. The chain carries TRBV4-2 and TRBJ2-5; D possibly uses TRBD1 or TRBD2 (5 bases each). With 0 bases removed from V and 5 bases from J, the gap between germline ends came to 22 bases. Germline-derived CDR1 and CDR2 are LGHNA and YNFKEQ. CDR3 length: 18 residues. For the CDR3, the DNA is TGTGCCAGCAGCCAAGATCCCCCCGCAGGGACGAGGATGGAGACCCAGTACTTC. It yields the protein CASSQDPPAGTRMETQYF.

In its sample, this clonotype was seen once. V usage is TRBV20-1 and J usage is TRBJ1-2, with D maybe TRBD1 (5 bases). The CDR3 extends over 14 amino acids. Germline loops: CDR1 DFQATT, CDR2 SNEGSKA (reference sequence). Trimming left V 8 bases short and J 3 bases short, with 19 bases between. The CDR3 sequence: CSQEGRRKDYGYTF. DNA for the CDR3: TGCAGTCAGGAGGGGCGCAGGAAGGACTATGGCTACACCTTC.

This clonotype was picked up many times. This chain uses TRBV7-9 with TRBJ1-2; D remains ambiguous. Germline CDR1 and CDR2: SEHNR and FQNEAQ (reference sequence). The CDR3 is 15 residues long. V lost 5 bases and J 0 bases, leaving 13 bases between the germline ends. The CDR3 nucleotides are TGTGCCAGCAGCAGCCCACGGGAGCCTAACTATGGCTACACCTTC. This translates into CASSSPREPNYGYTF.

There are many counts of this clonotype. This sequence joins TRBV20-1 and TRBJ1-5; D gene uncertain. Trimming left V 6 bases short and J 15 bases short, with 18 bases between. The CDR3 is 11 amino acids. Germline-derived CDR1 and CDR2 are DFQATT and SNEGSKA (reference sequence). CDR3 nucleotide sequence: TGCAGTGCAAACAAGGCCTCCTGGGGGCATTTT. Translated: CSANKASWGHF.

This clonotype came up many times. The rearrangement uses TRBV20-1 and TRBJ2-2; D remains unclear. Germline V gene sequence: CDR1 DFQATT, CDR2 SNEGSKA (reference sequence). The germline V and J ends were trimmed by 2 bases and 6 bases, with 10 bases remaining between them. The CDR3 runs 13 residues. CDR3 nucleotides: TGCAGTGCTAGAATTTCTCGTCCCGGGGAGCTGTTTTTT. As protein: CSARISRPGELFF.

V is TRBV7-9 and J is TRBJ2-3; no definite D call. Looked up from germline, CDR1 is SEHNR and CDR2 is FQNEAQ (reference sequence). This CDR3 region has 13 residues. Deletions cut 0 bases from V and 6 bases from J, with 7 bases between. CDR3 DNA: TGTGCCAGCAGCTTAGCTTCGTTTGATACGCAGTATTTT. It is translated as CASSLASFDTQYF. Filled out from reference TRBV7-9 and TRBJ2-3, the complete variable domain reads DTGVSQNPRHKITKRGQNVTFRCDPISEHNRLYWYRQTLGQGPEFLTYFQNEAQLEKSRLLSDRFSAERPKGSFSTLEIQRTEQGDSAMYLCASSLASFDTQYFGPGTRLTVL.

This clonotype was counted between two and nine times. The gene calls are TRBV15 and TRBJ2-3; D gene ambiguous. The CDR3 runs 18 residues. The germline V and J ends were trimmed by 2 bases and 0 bases, with 18 bases remaining between them. The germline V gene has CDR1 LNHNV and CDR2 YYDKDF (reference sequence). In DNA, the CDR3 is TGTGCCACCAGCAGAATCAGTGGTGGCGGACGGAGCACAGATACGCAGTATTTT. This encodes CATSRISGGGRSTDTQYF. The variable domain in full, completed from reference TRBV15 and TRBJ2-3, reads DAMVIQNPRYQVTQFGKPVTLSCSQTLNHNVMYWYQQKSSQAPKLLFHYYDKDFNNEADTPDNFQSRRPNTSFCFLDIRSPGLGDTAMYLCATSRISGGGRSTDTQYFGPGTRLTVL.

This clonotype was seen repeatedly, ten times or more. The chain uses TRBV7-9 and TRBJ2-5; D gene unclear. The germline V and J ends were trimmed by 5 bases and 5 bases, with 18 bases remaining between them. Germline loops: CDR1 SEHNR, CDR2 FQNEAQ (reference sequence). This CDR3 has 15 amino acids. CDR3 protein: CASSAPGSLRETQYF. The DNA for the CDR3 is TGTGCCAGCAGCGCACCGGGCTCCCTCAGGGAGACCCAGTACTTC.

This chain uses TRBV7-2 with TRBJ1-2; TRBD1 is a possible D gene (5 bases). Germline loops: CDR1 SGHTA, CDR2 FQGNSA. The CDR3 runs 12 residues. Here the CDR3 reads CARGGAGYGYTF. The CDR3 coding sequence is TGTGCTAGGGGAGGGGCGGGCTATGGCTACACCTTC.

The table lists this clonotype with a count of one. Just one base apart from a much larger clone, this may be a read error. The chain has TRBV10-3 and TRBJ2-3; 12 bases map to TRBD2. Germline V gene data show CDR1 as ENHRY and CDR2 as SYGVKD. CDR3 length: 15 amino acids. V lost 10 bases and J lost 5; bases outside the gene matches: 10. CDR3: CATRGLAGTKDTQYF. The CDR3 nucleotides read TGTGCCACCAGAGGACTAGCGGGAACAAAAGATACGCAGTATTTT.

With regard to this clonotype: This may arise from a read error, as a much more abundant clone is one base away. The genes are TRBV5-1 and TRBJ1-5; D is uncertain. V lost 2 bases and J 3 bases, leaving 12 bases between the germline ends. CDR1 and CDR2 from the germline V gene are SGHRS and YFSETQ. The CDR3 is 15 amino acids. The DNA of the CDR3 is TGCGCCAGCAGCTTTGACGAGTTTGTCAATCAGCCCCAGCATTTT. Amino acids: CASSFDEFVNQPQHF.

The CDR3 DNA follows: TGTGCCAGCAGTGATGACAGAGACAATGAGCAGTTCTTC. Amino acid sequence: CASSDDRDNEQFF. This chain uses TRBV2 with TRBJ2-1, with D maybe TRBD1 (5 bases). The CDR3 sequence is 13 residues long. CDR1 and CDR2 (germline): SNHLY, FYNNEI. The V gene lost 3 bases and the J gene lost 5 bases, with 8 bases spanning the gap.

The chain recombines TRBV6-6 with TRBJ2-7; maybe TRBD1 (6 bases). V was pared by 2 bases and J by 4 bases, with 24 bases between. This CDR3 has 18 residues. From germline, CDR1 is MNHNY and CDR2 SVGAGI (reference sequence). In DNA, the CDR3 is TGTGCCAGCAGTTACGGACTCCGGGACAATCTTTGGGAATACGAGCAGTACTTC. It encodes CASSYGLRDNLWEYEQYF.